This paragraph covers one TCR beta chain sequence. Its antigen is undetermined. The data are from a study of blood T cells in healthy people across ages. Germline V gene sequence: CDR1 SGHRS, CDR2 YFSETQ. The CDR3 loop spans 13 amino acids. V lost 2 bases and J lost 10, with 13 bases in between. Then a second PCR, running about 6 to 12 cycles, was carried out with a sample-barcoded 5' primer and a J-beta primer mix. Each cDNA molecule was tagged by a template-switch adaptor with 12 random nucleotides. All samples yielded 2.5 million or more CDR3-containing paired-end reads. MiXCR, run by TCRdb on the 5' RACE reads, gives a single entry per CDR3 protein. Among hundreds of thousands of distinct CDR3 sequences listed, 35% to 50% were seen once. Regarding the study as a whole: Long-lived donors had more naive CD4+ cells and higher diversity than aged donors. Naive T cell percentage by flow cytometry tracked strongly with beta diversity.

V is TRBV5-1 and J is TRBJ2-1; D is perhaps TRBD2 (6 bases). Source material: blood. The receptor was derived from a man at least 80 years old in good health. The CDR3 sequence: CASSLHSAGEQFF. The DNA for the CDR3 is TGCGCCAGCAGCTTACATTCGGCGGGAGAGCAGTTCTTC.